One sample yielded the 28 T cell receptor beta chains listed below, sequenced in a study of breast tumors, draining lymph nodes, adjacent tissues. The lymph nodes were axillary draining lymph nodes from breast cancer patients. TCRdb called the multiplex PCR reads again in MiXCR, with one record for every CDR3 protein. The sample carries fewer than 150,000 distinct CDR3 sequences, 21% recorded once. Sample: axillary lymph node tissue. The receptors stem from a female donor with breast cancer. Some clones in this sample may be carry-over from other donors' samples.

This clonotype was observed many times. The gene calls are TRBV7-3 and TRBJ2-2; possibly TRBD2 for D (6 bases). Between the trimmed V and J ends, which lost 2 bases and 5 bases, there was a span of 9 bases. The CDR3 runs to 14 residues. CDR1 and CDR2 from the germline V gene are SGHTA and FQGTGA. CDR3 loop: CASSLVGRTGELFF. The CDR3 nucleotides are TGTGCCAGCAGCTTAGTGGGGAGGACCGGGGAGCTGTTTTTT.

This clonotype was counted many times. V and J are TRBV9 and TRBJ2-1; no firm D call. CDR1 SGDLS and CDR2 YYNGEE come from the germline V gene. Trimming removed 0 bases from V and 0 bases from J, with 10 bases in between. The CDR3 has 16 residues. Here the CDR3 reads CASSVVQRSSYNEQFF. Here the CDR3 DNA reads TGTGCCAGCAGCGTAGTTCAAAGGAGCTCCTACAATGAGCAGTTCTTC.

In its sample, this clonotype was seen a few times. The rearrangement joins TRBV27 to TRBJ2-6; no reliable D call. The germline gives CDR1 MNHEY, CDR2 SMNVEV (reference sequence). The V and J ends lost 1 base and 1 base respectively, with 11 bases between them. This CDR3 comprises 17 residues. CDR3: CASSLWFMGSGANVLTF. The CDR3 bases are TGTGCCAGCAGTTTATGGTTCATGGGATCTGGGGCCAACGTCCTGACTTTC.

This chain uses TRBV28 with TRBJ2-1, with 14 bases aligning to TRBD2. Germline CDR1 MDHEN, CDR2 SYDVKM. This CDR3 has 17 amino acids. The V segment lost 4 bases and the J segment 6 bases; nucleotides outside the gene matches: 8. The CDR3 DNA is TGTGCCAGCAGTTCCGACAGACTAGCGGGAGGGCTCAATGAGCAGTTCTTC. This sequence encodes CASSSDRLAGGLNEQFF.

This clonotype was recorded a few times. A much bigger clone sits one base away, suggesting this may be a read error. This sequence joins TRBV20-1 and TRBJ2-7, with a weak D call TRBD2 (5 bases). This CDR3 region has 12 residues. Germline CDR1 and CDR2: DFQATT and SNEGSKA (reference sequence). The CDR3 bases are TGCAGTACTAGGAAGAGAAGCTACGAGCAGTACTTC. Amino acid sequence: CSTRKRSYEQYF.

Ten or more counts support this clonotype. The genes are TRBV7-9 and TRBJ2-1, with 7 bases identical to TRBD1. Germline lookup yields CDR1 SEHNR and CDR2 FQNEAQ (reference sequence). This CDR3 spans 12 amino acids. The trim removed 5 bases at V and 8 bases at J, leaving 3 bases unmatched. CDR3 region: CASSRTGDEQFF. CDR3 sequence (DNA): TGTGCCAGCAGCCGAACAGGGGATGAGCAGTTCTTC. The full variable domain, in which reference TRBV7-9 and TRBJ2-1 provide the parts outside the CDR3, is DTGVSQNPRHKITKRGQNVTFRCDPISEHNRLYWYRQTLGQGPEFLTYFQNEAQLEKSRLLSDRFSAERPKGSFSTLEIQRTEQGDSAMYLCASSRTGDEQFFGPGTRLTVL.

The table lists this clonotype with a count of one. CDR3 protein: CASSAYTGQGLGYEQYF. DNA for the CDR3: TGTGCCAGCAGTGCTTACACGGGACAGGGACTAGGGTACGAGCAGTACTTC. The chain carries TRBV28 and TRBJ2-7; a weak D match, TRBD1 (9 bases). V was cut by 5 bases and J by 4 bases, with 24 bases left in between. The CDR3 covers 17 residues. Germline CDR1 and CDR2: MDHEN and SYDVKM.

This clonotype has at least ten counts. In DNA form, the CDR3 reads TGCAGCGTTGAGGCACAGGGGGCGGTACGCGGCTACACCTTC. Protein: CSVEAQGAVRGYTF. The chain joins TRBV29-1 to TRBJ1-2, with 9 positions matching TRBD1. Germline lookup yields CDR1 SQVTM and CDR2 ANQGSEA. The junction had 10 bases not matched to a gene; V was cut back by 3 bases and J by 8 bases. The CDR3 runs to 14 residues.

This clonotype was counted only a few times. The V gene is TRBV28, the J gene TRBJ2-5; no reliable D call. Trimming pared 5 bases from V and 3 bases from J, leaving 16 bases between. The CDR3 has 15 amino acids. The germline CDR1 and CDR2 sequences are MDHEN and SYDVKM. The CDR3 bases are TGTGCCAGCAGTCCCTTTGGAGAGAGAAAAGAGACCCAGTACTTC. It translates to CASSPFGERKETQYF.

This clonotype was seen many times. The chain recombines TRBV27 with TRBJ2-5, with D unresolved. V was trimmed by 0 bases and J by 4 bases, leaving 12 bases between them. CDR1 is MNHEY, CDR2 SMNVEV, per germline (reference sequence). The length of the CDR3 is 15 residues. The CDR3 sequence is CASSLSLAGGETQYF. CDR3 DNA: TGTGCCAGCAGTTTATCCCTGGCTGGCGGAGAGACCCAGTACTTC.

This clonotype was counted many times. CDR3 amino acids: CAISDIRTGHNEQFF. The CDR3 DNA reads TGTGCCATCAGTGATATCCGGACGGGACACAATGAGCAGTTCTTC. J is TRBJ2-1 and V is TRBV10-3; TRBD1 or TRBD2 may be the D gene (5 bases each). V was pared by 3 bases and J by 5 bases, with 14 bases between. Per germline, CDR1 ENHRY and CDR2 SYGVKD. The CDR3 covers 15 residues.

Regarding this clonotype: Just one base apart from a much larger clone, this may be a read error. The rearrangement joins TRBV5-1 to TRBJ2-1; TRBD2 matches 9 bases. CDR1 and CDR2 (germline): SGHRS, YFSETQ. This CDR3 is 18 amino acids long. CDR3 loop: CASSPGMVSSGVINGQFF. DNA for the CDR3: TGCGCCAGCAGCCCCGGGATGGTCTCTAGCGGGGTGATCAATGGGCAGTTCTTC.

This clonotype showed up many times. A junction end diverges from the germline sequence, so it may reflect a read error. The J gene is TRBJ2-7, the V gene TRBV6-6; TRBD1 aligns across 7 bases. Germline lookup yields CDR1 MNHNY and CDR2 SVGAGI (reference sequence). The CDR3 consists of 12 residues. The CDR3, as DNA: TGTGCCTCAGGAACCGGGGAACGGGACAGCTTTTTC. Translated, it gives CASGTGERDSFF.

This clonotype was counted ten times or more. CDR3 bases: TGTGCCAGCAGCTTAAGCGTCGGCGGCGAGCAGTACTTC. Its protein product is CASSLSVGGEQYF. The chain joins TRBV7-3 to TRBJ2-7; D call uncertain. The V gene lost 1 base and the J gene lost 6 bases, with 10 bases spanning the gap. CDR1 and CDR2 (germline): SGHTA, FQGTGA. The CDR3 spans 13 residues.

This clonotype was seen repeatedly, ten times or more. V usage is TRBV7-2 and J usage is TRBJ1-5; possible D gene TRBD1, 6 bases. The CDR3 is made up of 15 amino acids. Germline loops: CDR1 SGHTA, CDR2 FQGNSA. Between the trimmed V and J ends, which lost 4 bases and 7 bases, there was a span of 17 bases. CDR3 in DNA: TGTGCCAGCAGCTCTTACAGGGAGGCGGGACAGCCCCAGCATTTT. Its translation is CASSSYREAGQPQHF.

This clonotype was observed at least ten times. This chain links TRBV7-3 with TRBJ2-1, with 8 positions matching TRBD2. The CDR3 contains 14 residues. V gave up 8 bases and J gave up 6 bases; unmatched junction bases: 9. Germline-derived CDR1 and CDR2 are SGHTA and FQGTGA. CDR3 residues: CASSTTSESNEQFF. DNA of the CDR3: TGTGCCAGCTCGACGACTAGCGAAAGCAATGAGCAGTTCTTC.

Points on this clonotype: The germline gene is not matched at one end of the junction; a read error may be the cause. The rearrangement links TRBV3-1 to TRBJ2-1; TRBD2 agrees at 9 bases. There are 18 residues in the CDR3. In germline, CDR1 is LGHDT, CDR2 YNNKEL (reference sequence). The CDR3 DNA follows: TGTGCCAGCAGCCATGAAGGGGGGCGGGAGGGTACCTACAGTGAGCAGTTCTTC. This gives the protein CASSHEGGREGTYSEQFF.

V is TRBV12-3 or TRBV12-4 and J is TRBJ1-1, with 7 positions matching TRBD1. Trimming took 5 bases from V and 6 from J; bases not matched to a gene: 9. The CDR3 runs to 14 residues. CDR3 sequence: CASSPRVGGSEAFF. CDR3 nucleotide sequence: TGTGCCAGCAGTCCTCGGGTAGGGGGCTCTGAAGCTTTCTTT.

This clonotype was seen ten or more times. The rearrangement joins TRBV10-2 to TRBJ1-5; 7 positions match TRBD1. V lost 2 bases to trimming and J lost 6 bases; unmatched junction nucleotides: 4. The length of the CDR3 is 14 residues. CDR1 and CDR2 from the germline V gene are WSHSY and SAAADI. The CDR3: CASSEGAGGQPQHF. The CDR3 nucleotides are TGCGCCAGCAGTGAGGGGGCAGGGGGTCAGCCCCAGCATTTT.

With regard to this clonotype: One base away lies a much larger clone, so this may be a sequencing read error. This chain connects TRBV24-1 to TRBJ2-1; 8 positions agree with TRBD1. The trim removed 3 bases at V and 4 bases at J, leaving 13 bases unmatched. The CDR3 consists of 18 residues. CDR1 KGHDR and CDR2 SFDVKD come from the germline V gene. The CDR3 sequence is CATSDIGTGWGCYNEQFF. The CDR3 nucleotides read TGTGCCACCAGTGATATCGGGACAGGATGGGGATGTTACAATGAGCAGTTCTTC.

As regards this clonotype: With a much larger clone just one base away, this may be a read error. The rearrangement joins TRBV6-1 to TRBJ2-2, with 15 positions matching TRBD2. Germline V gene lookup returns CDR1 MNHNS and CDR2 SASEGT. This CDR3 contains 18 residues. As DNA, the CDR3 is TGTGCCAGCAGTTTAGGACTAGCGGGAGGGCACCTCACCGGGGAGCTGCTTTTT. As protein: CASSLGLAGGHLTGELLF.

On this clonotype: With a much larger clone just one base away, this may be a read error. J is TRBJ2-1 and V is TRBV7-7, with D perhaps TRBD1 (6 bases). The CDR3 runs 15 residues. Per the germline V gene, CDR1 is SSHAT and CDR2 is FNYEAQ (reference sequence). The CDR3 loop is CASSPDRSSYNERFF. CDR3 DNA: TGTGCTAGCAGTCCCGACAGGAGCTCCTACAATGAGCGGTTCTTC.

This clonotype was detected many times. The chain employs TRBV12-3 or TRBV12-4 and TRBJ1-2; 9 bases map to TRBD1. V was clipped by 2 bases and J by 8 bases; unmatched bases: 9. The CDR3 runs 15 residues. CDR3 residues: CASSLFPTGGGGYTF. The DNA of the CDR3 is TGTGCCAGCAGTTTATTCCCCACAGGGGGCGGAGGCTACACCTTC.

This clonotype was seen at least ten times. V is TRBV9 and J is TRBJ2-2; no clear D. V was cut by 0 bases and J by 10 bases, with 13 bases left in between. In germline, CDR1 is SGDLS, CDR2 YYNGEE. The CDR3 covers 14 residues. This CDR3 reads CASSVVLGSQELFF. The CDR3 nucleotides are TGTGCCAGCAGCGTAGTCCTGGGATCCCAGGAGCTGTTTTTT.

This clonotype came up a few times. The rearrangement uses TRBV6-5 and TRBJ2-2, with TRBD2 matching over 7 bases. The CDR3 sequence is 15 residues long. V lost 6 bases, J lost 6 bases, and 10 bases stayed unmatched. Germline V gene sequence: CDR1 MNHEY, CDR2 SVGAGI. DNA of the CDR3: TGTGCCAGCAGCCGCCTGGGAGGGGACGCCGGGGAGCTGTTTTTT. Protein sequence: CASSRLGGDAGELFF.

This clonotype was counted many times. The chain links TRBV15 to TRBJ1-2; D is unclear. The germline CDR1 and CDR2 sequences are LNHNV and YYDKDF (reference sequence). Trimming cost V 1 base and J 8 bases, with 20 bases left between them. The CDR3 is 16 amino acids. CDR3 residues: CATSRAQRTISGGYTF. CDR3 bases: TGTGCCACCAGCAGAGCCCAAAGAACGATCTCTGGCGGCTACACCTTC.

This clonotype was seen at least ten times. This rearrangement joins TRBV20-1 to TRBJ2-1; 7 nucleotides align to TRBD2. Germline CDR1 reads DFQATT; CDR2 reads SNEGSKA (reference sequence). There are 15 residues in the CDR3. Germline trimming cut 2 bases from V and 4 bases from J; bases unmatched to any gene: 8. CDR3 amino acids: CSARFGGRGYNEQFF. For the CDR3, the DNA is TGCAGTGCTAGATTTGGCGGGAGAGGGTACAATGAGCAGTTCTTC.

This clonotype was detected ten times or more. The V gene is TRBV5-1, the J gene TRBJ2-1; D possibly uses TRBD1 or TRBD2 (6 bases each). Trimming cost V 4 bases and J 5 bases, with 13 bases left between them. This CDR3 is 14 amino acids long. Germline assignment: CDR1 SGHRS and CDR2 YFSETQ. The DNA of the CDR3 is TGCGCCAGCAGCAGGGGGGCTAACGACAATGAGCAGTTCTTC. It encodes CASSRGANDNEQFF.